This is a list of T cell receptor beta chains from one sample in a study of T cells after yellow fever vaccination. TCRdb reprocessed the 5' RACE reads via MiXCR and lists one record per CDR3 protein. The sample holds 150,000 to 200,000 distinct CDR3 sequences, approximately 10% seen once. The sample consisted of CD8+ T cells sorted from PBMCs, taken 45 days after the yellow fever booster vaccination. The receptors originated from a man aged 18 to 35 who received the YFV17D yellow fever vaccine. Both conserved end residues are part of each CDR3. Fields, in order: D gene, clone size, J gene, V gene, CDR3 protein, CDR3 DNA. A D gene is named only where the DNA matches it firmly. The size of a clone is reported for some rows only, either as once, few or many, or as a class for expanded clones.

D gene: NA; clone size: few; J gene: TRBJ2-3; V gene: TRBV6-5; CDR3 protein: CASRPQPGRTDTQYF; CDR3 DNA: TGTGCCAGCAGACCCCAACCGGGCCGCACAGATACGCAGTATTTT
D gene: TRBD1; clone size: few; J gene: TRBJ2-7; V gene: TRBV20-1; CDR3 protein: CSARPGQGIHYGEQYF; CDR3 DNA: TGCAGTGCTCGCCCGGGACAGGGAATTCACTACGGCGAGCAGTACTTC
D gene: NA; clone size: few; J gene: TRBJ1-5; V gene: TRBV2; CDR3 protein: CATDAGRKYSNQPQHF; CDR3 DNA: TGTGCCACCGACGCGGGGCGGAAGTATAGCAATCAGCCCCAGCATTTT
D gene: NA; clone size: few; J gene: TRBJ1-6; V gene: TRBV28; CDR3 protein: CASRGRNSPLHF; CDR3 DNA: TGTGCCAGCAGAGGAAGAAATTCACCCCTCCACTTT
D gene: NA; clone size: many; J gene: TRBJ2-5; V gene: TRBV4-3; CDR3 protein: CASSQEMGIHQETQYF; CDR3 DNA: TGCGCCAGCAGCCAAGAGATGGGAATCCACCAAGAGACCCAGTACTTC
D gene: TRBD1; clone size: NA; J gene: TRBJ2-7; V gene: TRBV7-8; CDR3 protein: CASSAGTGSNEQYF; CDR3 DNA: TGTGCCAGCAGCGCCGGGACAGGTTCCAACGAGCAGTACTTC
D gene: NA; clone size: NA; J gene: TRBJ2-1; V gene: TRBV4-3; CDR3 protein: CASSQGGTEQFF; CDR3 DNA: TGCGCCAGCAGCCAAGGGGGTACTGAGCAGTTCTTC
D gene: TRBD1; clone size: few; J gene: TRBJ2-1; V gene: TRBV6-5; CDR3 protein: CASSSTGGRYNEQFF; CDR3 DNA: TGTGCCAGCAGTTCCACAGGGGGCAGGTACAATGAGCAGTTCTTC
D gene: NA; clone size: few; J gene: TRBJ2-7; V gene: TRBV6-9; CDR3 protein: CASSCNGSYEQYF; CDR3 DNA: TGTGCCAGCAGTTGCAATGGGTCCTACGAGCAGTACTTC
D gene: NA; clone size: few; J gene: TRBJ1-3; V gene: TRBV10-3; CDR3 protein: CAINSLNTIYF; CDR3 DNA: TGTGCCATCAACAGCCTAAACACCATATATTTT
D gene: NA; clone size: few; J gene: TRBJ1-1; V gene: TRBV6-5; CDR3 protein: CASSNLNRNTEAFF; CDR3 DNA: TGTGCCAGCAGTAACCTAAACCGGAACACTGAAGCTTTCTTT
D gene: TRBD1; clone size: NA; J gene: TRBJ2-1; V gene: TRBV20-1; CDR3 protein: CSARDRQGPYNEQFF; CDR3 DNA: TGCAGTGCTAGAGATCGACAGGGGCCCTACAATGAGCAGTTCTTC
D gene: NA; clone size: few; J gene: TRBJ1-6; V gene: TRBV27; CDR3 protein: CASSLWAAFNSPLHF; CDR3 DNA: TGTGCCAGCAGTTTATGGGCAGCCTTTAATTCACCCCTCCACTTT
D gene: TRBD1; clone size: few; J gene: TRBJ1-1; V gene: TRBV9; CDR3 protein: CASSGTGDFVAFF; CDR3 DNA: TGTGCCAGCAGCGGGACAGGGGATTTCGTAGCTTTCTTT
D gene: NA; clone size: NA; J gene: TRBJ2-1; V gene: TRBV4-1; CDR3 protein: CASSQGGTNNEQFF; CDR3 DNA: TGCGCCAGCAGCCAAGGGGGGACGAACAATGAGCAGTTCTTC
D gene: NA; clone size: few; J gene: TRBJ1-6; V gene: TRBV9; CDR3 protein: CASSVDRSPLHF; CDR3 DNA: TGTGCCAGCAGCGTAGATCGATCACCCCTCCACTTT
D gene: NA; clone size: NA; J gene: TRBJ1-2; V gene: TRBV27; CDR3 protein: CASSLGQSYGYTF; CDR3 DNA: TGTGCCAGCAGTCTCGGACAAAGCTATGGCTACACCTTC
D gene: NA; clone size: few; J gene: TRBJ1-1; V gene: TRBV9; CDR3 protein: CASSGPGAAAAAFF; CDR3 DNA: TGTGCCAGCAGCGGACCAGGGGCCGCTGCGGCAGCTTTCTTT
D gene: TRBD2; clone size: NA; J gene: TRBJ2-7; V gene: TRBV2; CDR3 protein: CAVSASSGGSYEQYF; CDR3 DNA: TGTGCCGTCTCGGCGTCTAGCGGGGGGTCCTACGAGCAGTACTTC
D gene: NA; clone size: few; J gene: TRBJ2-7; V gene: TRBV27; CDR3 protein: CASSTRTAVGQYF; CDR3 DNA: TGTGCCAGCAGTACACGGACAGCGGTAGGGCAGTACTTC
D gene: NA; clone size: few; J gene: TRBJ2-5; V gene: TRBV19; CDR3 protein: CASSSFSTGETQYF; CDR3 DNA: TGTGCCAGTTCCAGCTTTAGCACGGGGGAGACCCAGTACTTC
D gene: NA; clone size: few; J gene: TRBJ2-3; V gene: TRBV7-9; CDR3 protein: CASSWGGGSSTDTQYF; CDR3 DNA: TGTGCCAGCAGCTGGGGGGGCGGGAGTAGCACAGATACGCAGTATTTT
D gene: NA; clone size: NA; J gene: TRBJ2-5; V gene: TRBV12-3/TRBV12-4; CDR3 protein: CASRHRGGETQYF; CDR3 DNA: TGTGCCAGCAGACACAGGGGAGGAGAGACCCAGTACTTC
D gene: NA; clone size: NA; J gene: TRBJ1-1; V gene: TRBV24-1; CDR3 protein: CATNNLGLSGLREAFF; CDR3 DNA: TGTGCCACCAACAACCTCGGGCTCTCGGGTCTTAGGGAAGCTTTCTTT
D gene: TRBD2; clone size: few; J gene: TRBJ2-1; V gene: TRBV7-2; CDR3 protein: CASSLSPSGGAEQFF; CDR3 DNA: TGTGCCAGCAGCTTATCCCCTAGCGGGGGGGCTGAGCAGTTCTTC